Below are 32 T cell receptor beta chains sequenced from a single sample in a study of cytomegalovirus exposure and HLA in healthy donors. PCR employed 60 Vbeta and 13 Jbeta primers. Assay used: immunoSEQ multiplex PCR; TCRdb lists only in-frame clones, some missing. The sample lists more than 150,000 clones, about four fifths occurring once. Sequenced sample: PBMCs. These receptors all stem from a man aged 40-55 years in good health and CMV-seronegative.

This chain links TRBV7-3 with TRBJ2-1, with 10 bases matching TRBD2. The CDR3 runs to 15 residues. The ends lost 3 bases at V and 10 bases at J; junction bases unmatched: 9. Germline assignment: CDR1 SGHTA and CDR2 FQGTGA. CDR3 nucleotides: TGTGCCAGCAGCTTTTCCGGGACTAGCGTGGGGGAGCAGTTCTTC. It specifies CASSFSGTSVGEQFF.

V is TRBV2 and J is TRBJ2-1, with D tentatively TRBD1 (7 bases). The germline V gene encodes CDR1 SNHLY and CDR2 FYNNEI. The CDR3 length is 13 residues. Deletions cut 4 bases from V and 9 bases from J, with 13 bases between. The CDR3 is CASSAGGGFEQFF. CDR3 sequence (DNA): TGTGCCAGCAGTGCCGGAGGGGGCTTTGAGCAGTTCTTC.

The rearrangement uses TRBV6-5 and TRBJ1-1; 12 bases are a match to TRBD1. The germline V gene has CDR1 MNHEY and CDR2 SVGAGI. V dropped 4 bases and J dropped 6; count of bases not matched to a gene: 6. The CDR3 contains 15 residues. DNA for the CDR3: TGTGCCAGCAGTTCCGGGACAGGGGGCGGGCCTGAAGCTTTCTTT. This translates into CASSSGTGGGPEAFF.

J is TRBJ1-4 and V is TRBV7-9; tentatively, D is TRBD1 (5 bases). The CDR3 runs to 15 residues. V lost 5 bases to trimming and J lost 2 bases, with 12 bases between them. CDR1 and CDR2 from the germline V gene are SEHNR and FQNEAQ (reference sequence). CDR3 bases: TGTGCCAGCAGCACCGCCGGGGGGACTAATGAAAAACTGTTTTTT. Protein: CASSTAGGTNEKLFF.

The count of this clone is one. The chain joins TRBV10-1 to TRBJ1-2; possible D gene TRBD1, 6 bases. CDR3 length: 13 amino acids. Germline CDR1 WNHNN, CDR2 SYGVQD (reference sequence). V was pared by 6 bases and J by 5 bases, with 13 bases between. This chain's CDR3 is CASSPIQGYGYTF. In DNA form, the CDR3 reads TGCGCCAGCAGCCCTATACAGGGATATGGCTACACCTTC.

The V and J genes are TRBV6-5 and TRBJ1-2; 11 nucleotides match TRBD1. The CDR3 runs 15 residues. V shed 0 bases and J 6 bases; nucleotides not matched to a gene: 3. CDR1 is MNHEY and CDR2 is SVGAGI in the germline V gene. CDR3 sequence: CASSYSRTGGDGYTF. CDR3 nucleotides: TGTGCCAGCAGTTACTCCAGGACAGGGGGCGATGGCTACACCTTC.

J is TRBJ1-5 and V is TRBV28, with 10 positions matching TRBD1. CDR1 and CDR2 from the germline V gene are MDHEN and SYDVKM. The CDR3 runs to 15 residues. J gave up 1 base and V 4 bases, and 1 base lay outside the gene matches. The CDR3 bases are TGTGCCAGCAGTTGGACAGGGGGAAGCAATCAGCCCCAGCATTTT. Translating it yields CASSWTGGSNQPQHF.

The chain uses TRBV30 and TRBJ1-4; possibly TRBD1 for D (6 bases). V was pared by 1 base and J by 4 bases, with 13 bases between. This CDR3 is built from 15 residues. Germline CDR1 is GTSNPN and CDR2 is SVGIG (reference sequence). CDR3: CAWSGLGRGNEKLFF. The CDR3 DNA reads TGTGCCTGGAGTGGGCTGGGCAGGGGTAATGAAAAACTGTTTTTT.

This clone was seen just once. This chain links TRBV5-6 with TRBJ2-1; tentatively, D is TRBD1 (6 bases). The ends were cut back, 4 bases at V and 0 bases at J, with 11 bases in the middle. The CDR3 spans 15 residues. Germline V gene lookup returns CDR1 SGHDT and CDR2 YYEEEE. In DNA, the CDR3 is TGTGCCAGCAGCGCCACAGGGAGCTCCTACAATGAGCAGTTCTTC. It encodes CASSATGSSYNEQFF.

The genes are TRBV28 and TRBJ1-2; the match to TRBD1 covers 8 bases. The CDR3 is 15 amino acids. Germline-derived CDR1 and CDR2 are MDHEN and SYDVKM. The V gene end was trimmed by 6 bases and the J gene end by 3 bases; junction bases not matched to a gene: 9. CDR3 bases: TGTGCCAGCAGCTCAGGGGGCCTCCAGTACTATGGCTACACCTTC. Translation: CASSSGGLQYYGYTF.

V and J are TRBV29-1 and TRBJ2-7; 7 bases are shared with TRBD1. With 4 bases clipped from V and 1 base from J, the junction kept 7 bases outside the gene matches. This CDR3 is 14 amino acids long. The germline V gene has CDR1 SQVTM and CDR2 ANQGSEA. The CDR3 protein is CSVAGTVISYEQYF. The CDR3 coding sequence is TGCAGCGTTGCGGGGACAGTGATTTCCTACGAGCAGTACTTC.

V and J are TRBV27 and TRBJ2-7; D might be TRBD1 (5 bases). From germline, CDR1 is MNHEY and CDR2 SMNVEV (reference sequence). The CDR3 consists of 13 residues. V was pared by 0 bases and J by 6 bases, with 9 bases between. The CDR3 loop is CASSLSLTAEQYF. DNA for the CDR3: TGTGCCAGCAGTTTATCATTGACAGCCGAGCAGTACTTC.

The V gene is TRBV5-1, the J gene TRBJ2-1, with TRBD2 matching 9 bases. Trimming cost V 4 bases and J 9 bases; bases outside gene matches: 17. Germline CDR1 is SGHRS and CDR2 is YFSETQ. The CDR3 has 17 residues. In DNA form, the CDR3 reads TGCGCCAGCAGCCCCGTCTGGGGAGCGGGAGGACTCGGTGAGCAGTTCTTC. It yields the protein CASSPVWGAGGLGEQFF. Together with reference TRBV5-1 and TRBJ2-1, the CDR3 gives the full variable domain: KAGVTQTPRYLIKTRGQQVTLSCSPISGHRSVSWYQQTPGQGLQFLFEYFSETQRNKGNFPGRFSGRQFSNSRSEMNVSTLELGDSALYLCASSPVWGAGGLGEQFFGPGTRLTVL.

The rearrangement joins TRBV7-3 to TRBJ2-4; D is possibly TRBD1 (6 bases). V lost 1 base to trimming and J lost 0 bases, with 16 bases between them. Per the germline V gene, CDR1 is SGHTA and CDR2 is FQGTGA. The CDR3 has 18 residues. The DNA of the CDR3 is TGTGCCAGCAGCTTAAGGGGGTGGGGGCGAAAAGCCAAAAACATTCAGTACTTC. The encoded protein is CASSLRGWGRKAKNIQYF.

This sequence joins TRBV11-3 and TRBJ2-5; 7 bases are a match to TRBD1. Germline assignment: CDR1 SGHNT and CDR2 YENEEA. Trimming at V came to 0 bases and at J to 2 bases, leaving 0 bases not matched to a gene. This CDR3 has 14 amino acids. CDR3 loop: CASSLDRGQETQYF. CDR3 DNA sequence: TGTGCCAGCAGCTTAGACAGGGGGCAAGAGACCCAGTACTTC. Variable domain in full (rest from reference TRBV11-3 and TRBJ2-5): EAGVVQSPRYKIIEKKQPVAFWCNPISGHNTLYWYLQNLGQGPELLIRYENEEAVDDSQLPKDRFSAERLKGVDSTLKIQPAELGDSAVYLCASSLDRGQETQYFGPGTRLLVL.

CDR3 region: CASSLETSGKDHEQYF. DNA for the CDR3: TGTGCCAGCAGTTTGGAAACTAGCGGGAAGGACCACGAGCAGTACTTC. This chain uses TRBV28 with TRBJ2-7; TRBD2 aligns across 10 bases. Losses at the gene ends were 3 bases for V and 5 bases for J; bases not matched to a gene: 10. Germline V gives CDR1 MDHEN, CDR2 SYDVKM. The CDR3 spans 16 residues.

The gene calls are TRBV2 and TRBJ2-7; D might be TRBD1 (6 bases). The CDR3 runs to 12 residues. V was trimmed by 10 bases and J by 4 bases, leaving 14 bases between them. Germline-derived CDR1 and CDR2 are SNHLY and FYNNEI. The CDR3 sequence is CAKRVGGYEQYF. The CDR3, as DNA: TGTGCCAAGAGGGTAGGGGGTTACGAGCAGTACTTC. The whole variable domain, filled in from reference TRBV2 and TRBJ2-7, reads EPEVTQTPSHQVTQMGQEVILRCVPISNHLYFYWYRQILGQKVEFLVSFYNNEISEKSEIFDDQFSVERPDGSNFTLKIRSTKLEDSAMYFCAKRVGGYEQYFGPGTRLTVT.

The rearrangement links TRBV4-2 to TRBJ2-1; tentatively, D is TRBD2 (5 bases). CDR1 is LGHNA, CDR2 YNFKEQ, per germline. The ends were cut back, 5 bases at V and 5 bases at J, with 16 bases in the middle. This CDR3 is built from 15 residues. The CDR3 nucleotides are TGTGCCAGCAGCGGATCCGGGCGGGTCAACAATGAGCAGTTCTTC. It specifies CASSGSGRVNNEQFF.

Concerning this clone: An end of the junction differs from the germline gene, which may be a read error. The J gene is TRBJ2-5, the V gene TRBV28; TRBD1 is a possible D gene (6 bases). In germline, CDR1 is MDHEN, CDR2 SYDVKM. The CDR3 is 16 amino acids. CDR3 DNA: TGTGCCAGCAGTTTAAAGGGACAACCCCCCCAAGAGGCCCAGTACTTC. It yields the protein CASSLKGQPPQEAQYF.

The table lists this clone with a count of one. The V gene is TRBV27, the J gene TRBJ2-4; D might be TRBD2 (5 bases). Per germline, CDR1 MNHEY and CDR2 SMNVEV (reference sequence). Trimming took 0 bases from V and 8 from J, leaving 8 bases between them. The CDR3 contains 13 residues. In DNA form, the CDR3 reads TGTGCCAGCAGTTTATCGGCGCGGGACATTCAGTACTTC. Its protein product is CASSLSARDIQYF.

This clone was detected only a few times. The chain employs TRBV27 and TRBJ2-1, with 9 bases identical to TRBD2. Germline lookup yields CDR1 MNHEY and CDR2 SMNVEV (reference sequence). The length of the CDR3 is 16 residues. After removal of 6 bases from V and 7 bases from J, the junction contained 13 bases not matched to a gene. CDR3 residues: CASSSRRREGRNEQFF. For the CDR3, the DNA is TGTGCCAGCAGCTCGCGACGGCGGGAGGGCCGTAATGAGCAGTTCTTC.

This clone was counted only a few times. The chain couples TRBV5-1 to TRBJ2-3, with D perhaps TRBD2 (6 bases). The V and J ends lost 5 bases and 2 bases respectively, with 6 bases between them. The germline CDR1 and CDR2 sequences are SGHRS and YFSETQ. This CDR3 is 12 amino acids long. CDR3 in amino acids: CASRLATDTQYF. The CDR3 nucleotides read TGCGCCAGCAGACTAGCCACAGATACGCAGTATTTT. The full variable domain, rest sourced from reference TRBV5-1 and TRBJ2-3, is KAGVTQTPRYLIKTRGQQVTLSCSPISGHRSVSWYQQTPGQGLQFLFEYFSETQRNKGNFPGRFSGRQFSNSRSEMNVSTLELGDSALYLCASRLATDTQYFGPGTRLTVL.

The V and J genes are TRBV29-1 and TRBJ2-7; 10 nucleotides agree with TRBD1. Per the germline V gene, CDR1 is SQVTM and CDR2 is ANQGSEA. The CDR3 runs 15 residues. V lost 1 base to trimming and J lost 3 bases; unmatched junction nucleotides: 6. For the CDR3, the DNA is TGCAGCGTTGAAGCCCGGGACAGGGGTATCTACGAGCAGTACTTC. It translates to CSVEARDRGIYEQYF.

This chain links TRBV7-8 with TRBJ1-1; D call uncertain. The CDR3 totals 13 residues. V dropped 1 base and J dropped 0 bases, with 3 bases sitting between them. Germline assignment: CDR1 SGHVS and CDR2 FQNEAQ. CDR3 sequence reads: CASSLVVNTEAFF. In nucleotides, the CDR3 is TGTGCCAGCAGCTTAGTAGTGAACACTGAAGCTTTCTTT.

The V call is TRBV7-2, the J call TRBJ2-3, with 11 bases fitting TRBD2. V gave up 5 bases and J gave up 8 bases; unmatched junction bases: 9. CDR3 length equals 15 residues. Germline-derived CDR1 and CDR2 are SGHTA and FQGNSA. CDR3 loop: CASSTRSGGAGTQYF. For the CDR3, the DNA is TGTGCCAGCAGCACCCGTAGCGGGGGGGCCGGTACGCAGTATTTT.

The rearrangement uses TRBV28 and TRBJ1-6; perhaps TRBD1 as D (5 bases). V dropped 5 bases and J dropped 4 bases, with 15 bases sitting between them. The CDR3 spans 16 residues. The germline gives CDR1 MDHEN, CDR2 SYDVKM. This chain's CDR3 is CASSADRRGYNSPLHF. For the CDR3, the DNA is TGTGCCAGCAGTGCAGACCGTCGGGGGTATAATTCACCCCTCCACTTT.

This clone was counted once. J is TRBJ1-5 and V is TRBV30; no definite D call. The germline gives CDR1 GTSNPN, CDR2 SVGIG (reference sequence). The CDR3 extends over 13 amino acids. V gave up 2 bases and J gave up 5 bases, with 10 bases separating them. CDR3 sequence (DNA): TGTGCCTGGAGTCTAACCCTGTATCAGCCCCAGCATTTT. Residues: CAWSLTLYQPQHF.

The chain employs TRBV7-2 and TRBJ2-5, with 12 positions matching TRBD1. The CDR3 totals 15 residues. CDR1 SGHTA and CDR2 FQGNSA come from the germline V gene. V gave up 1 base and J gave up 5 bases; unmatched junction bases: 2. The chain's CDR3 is CASSLGDRGPETQYF. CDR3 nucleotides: TGTGCCAGCAGCTTAGGGGACAGGGGGCCTGAGACCCAGTACTTC.

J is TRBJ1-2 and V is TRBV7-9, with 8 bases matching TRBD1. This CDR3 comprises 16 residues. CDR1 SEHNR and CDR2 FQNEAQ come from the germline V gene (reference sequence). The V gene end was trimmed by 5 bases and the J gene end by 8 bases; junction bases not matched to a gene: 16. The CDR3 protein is CASSESTGEGVSGYTF. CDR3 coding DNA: TGTGCCAGCAGCGAATCGACAGGGGAAGGAGTCAGCGGCTACACCTTC. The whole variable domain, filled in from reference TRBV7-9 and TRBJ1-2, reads DTGVSQNPRHKITKRGQNVTFRCDPISEHNRLYWYRQTLGQGPEFLTYFQNEAQLEKSRLLSDRFSAERPKGSFSTLEIQRTEQGDSAMYLCASSESTGEGVSGYTFGSGTRLTVV.

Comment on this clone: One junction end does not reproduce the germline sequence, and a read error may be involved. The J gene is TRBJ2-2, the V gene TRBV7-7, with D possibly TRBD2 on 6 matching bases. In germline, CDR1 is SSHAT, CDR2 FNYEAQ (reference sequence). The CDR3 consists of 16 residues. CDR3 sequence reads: CASSPGGPMNTGELFF. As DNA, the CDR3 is TGTGCTAGCAGCCCCGGGGGACCGATGAACACCGGGGAGCTGTTTTTT. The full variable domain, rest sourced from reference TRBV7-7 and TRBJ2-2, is GAGVSQSPRYKVTKRGQDVTLRCDPISSHATLYWYQQALGQGPEFLTYFNYEAQPDKSGLPSDRFSAERPEGSISTLTIQRTEQRDSAMYRCASSPGGPMNTGELFFGEGSRLTVL.

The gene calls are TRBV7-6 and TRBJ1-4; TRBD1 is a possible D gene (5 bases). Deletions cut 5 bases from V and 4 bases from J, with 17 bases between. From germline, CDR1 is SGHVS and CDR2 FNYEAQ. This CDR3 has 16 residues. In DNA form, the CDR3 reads TGTGCCAGCAGCCCCGTGGGGGGGTCGGGTAATGAAAAACTGTTTTTT. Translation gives CASSPVGGSGNEKLFF.

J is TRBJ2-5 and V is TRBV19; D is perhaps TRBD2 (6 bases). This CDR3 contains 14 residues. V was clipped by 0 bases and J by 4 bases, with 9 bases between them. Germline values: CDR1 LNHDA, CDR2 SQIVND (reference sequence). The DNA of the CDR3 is TGTGCCAGTAGTATAGATGGGGGAGGAGAGACCCAGTACTTC. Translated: CASSIDGGGETQYF.